Listed here are 11 T cell receptor beta chains from one sample, sequenced in a study of blood T cell repertoires in COVID-19. The data were produced by immunoSEQ multiplex PCR, yet TCRdb's version contains in-frame clones alone and is incomplete. The sample includes some 100,000 clones, 85% of them seen just once. Material: peripheral blood. The receptors stem from a woman in her 70s with active or convalescent COVID-19.

This sequence joins TRBV19 and TRBJ2-6; 9 bases align to TRBD1. This CDR3 has 18 amino acids. Unmatched junction bases numbered 13, after V lost 10 bases and J lost 0 bases. The germline CDR1 and CDR2 sequences are LNHDA and SQIVND (reference sequence). The CDR3: CATTKSVGQGSGANVLTF. The CDR3 DNA is TGTGCCACCACCAAATCGGTGGGACAGGGCTCTGGGGCCAACGTCCTGACTTTC.

This chain joins TRBV14 and TRBJ1-5, with D perhaps matching TRBD1 (5 bases). The CDR3 loop spans 13 amino acids. Between the trimmed V and J ends, which lost 4 bases and 5 bases, there was a span of 9 bases. Per germline, CDR1 SGHDN and CDR2 FVKESK. The DNA for the CDR3 is TGTGCCAGCAGCCCTGGGGGGGATCAGCCCCAGCATTTT. It encodes CASSPGGDQPQHF.

V usage is TRBV7-3 and J usage is TRBJ2-3, with TRBD2 identical over 16 bases. The CDR3 contains 18 residues. Trimming took 3 bases from V and 2 from J; bases not matched to a gene: 5. Germline CDR1 SGHTA, CDR2 FQGTGA. The CDR3 loop is CASSFGTSGGDNTDTQYF. CDR3 DNA: TGTGCCAGCAGCTTTGGGACTAGCGGGGGGGATAACACAGATACGCAGTATTTT.

The chain carries TRBV21-1 and TRBJ2-3; TRBD2 is the table's D call and was not checked against the DNA. TRBV21-1 corresponds to a pseudogene. The CDR3 loop spans 17 amino acids. CDR3 residues: CASSSRPSGRAADTQYF. Written as DNA, the CDR3 is TGTGCCAGCAGCTCTCGTCCTAGCGGGAGGGCGGCAGATACGCAGTATTTT.

The chain links TRBV10-1 to TRBJ1-1; 8 bases are shared with TRBD1. CDR3 size: 14 residues. The V segment lost 9 bases and the J segment 1 base; nucleotides outside the gene matches: 7. The germline V gene encodes CDR1 WNHNN and CDR2 SYGVQD (reference sequence). CDR3 nucleotides: TGCGCCAGTATTCCGACAGGGGCGAACACTGAAGCTTTCTTT. Encoded protein: CASIPTGANTEAFF.

The sample holds one count of this clone. The chain is built from TRBV28 and TRBJ1-6; tentatively, D is TRBD1 (6 bases). Trimming pared 4 bases from V and 7 bases from J, leaving 11 bases between. CDR3 length: 14 amino acids. Germline loops: CDR1 MDHEN, CDR2 SYDVKM. Written as DNA, the CDR3 is TGTGCCAGCAGTTCGGACAGTGGAAATTCACCCCTCCACTTT. This encodes CASSSDSGNSPLHF.

This clone was seen a handful of times. The rearrangement joins TRBV30 to TRBJ1-4; 8 nucleotides line up with TRBD1. The V segment lost 1 base and the J segment 6 bases; nucleotides outside the gene matches: 4. Germline V lookup: CDR1 GTSNPN, CDR2 SVGIG (reference sequence). This CDR3 is 14 amino acids long. The CDR3 DNA follows: TGTGCCTGGAGTGCCGGGACAGGATATGAAAAACTGTTTTTT. Its translation: CAWSAGTGYEKLFF.

The CDR3 DNA follows: TGTGCCAGCAGCTCTTACACCGGGACAGGGTACGAGCAGTACTTC. Translation: CASSSYTGTGYEQYF. The chain joins TRBV7-8 to TRBJ2-7, with 9 bases aligning to TRBD1. V shed 4 bases, J shed 4 bases, and the junction held 8 bases outside the gene matches. The CDR3 is made up of 15 amino acids. CDR1 and CDR2 from the germline V gene are SGHVS and FQNEAQ.

The chain recombines TRBV5-5 with TRBJ1-2; 9 bases align to TRBD1. The germline V gene has CDR1 SGHKS and CDR2 YYEKEE (reference sequence). The CDR3 contains 13 residues. V was clipped by 5 bases and J by 7 bases; unmatched bases: 6. The DNA of the CDR3 is TGTGCCAGCAGAACAGGGGGCCGGGGTGGCTACACCTTC. This encodes CASRTGGRGGYTF.

Comment on this clone: The same CDR3 is also encoded by other DNA sequences in this sample. The genes are TRBV6-5 and TRBJ1-2; D may be TRBD1 (5 bases). V was clipped by 2 bases and J by 2 bases, with 12 bases between them. The CDR3 extends over 15 amino acids. Germline-derived CDR1 and CDR2 are MNHEY and SVGAGI. The CDR3 spells CASSYVQGGNYGYTF. Here the CDR3 DNA reads TGTGCCAGCAGTTACGTGCAGGGCGGCAACTATGGCTACACCTTC.

The chain employs TRBV6-5 and TRBJ1-2; 8 positions match TRBD1. CDR1 and CDR2 from the germline V gene are MNHEY and SVGAGI. V lost 0 bases to trimming and J lost 4 bases; unmatched junction nucleotides: 7. The CDR3 contains 16 residues. The CDR3 loop reads CASSYSIQGAGYGYTF. The CDR3 coding sequence is TGTGCCAGCAGTTACTCGATTCAGGGGGCTGGCTATGGCTACACCTTC.